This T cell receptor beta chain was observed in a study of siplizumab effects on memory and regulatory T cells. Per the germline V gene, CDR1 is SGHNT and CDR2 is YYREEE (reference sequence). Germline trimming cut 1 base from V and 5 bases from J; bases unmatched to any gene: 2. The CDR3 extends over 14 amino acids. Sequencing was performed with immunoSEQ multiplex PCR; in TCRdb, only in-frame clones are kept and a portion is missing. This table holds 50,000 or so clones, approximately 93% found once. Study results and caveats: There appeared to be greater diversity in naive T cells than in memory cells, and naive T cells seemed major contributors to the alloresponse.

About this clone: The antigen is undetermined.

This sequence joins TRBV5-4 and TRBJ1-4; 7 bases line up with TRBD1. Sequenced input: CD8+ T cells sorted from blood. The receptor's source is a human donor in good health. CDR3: CASSLRGQNEKLFF. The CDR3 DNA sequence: TGTGCCAGCAGCTTGAGGGGGCAGAATGAAAAACTGTTTTTT.